This TCR beta chain originates from a study of T-cell memory formation after mild COVID-19 (dated by TCRdb to the early 2020s). Notes on the research overall: TCR sequence clusters from the two donors were largely donor specific. In a couple of donors, T-cell clones that expanded and contracted after mild COVID-19 were followed by sequencing TCRalpha and TCRbeta repertoires longitudinally. The cohort comprised two young, previously healthy adult volunteers, one female and one male.

Beyond this particular receptor, the publication reports: Some responding clones were found in pre-infection memory, which suggests that pre-existing cross-reactive memory T cells took part in the SARS-CoV-2 response. From day 15 to 85, contracting clones showed balanced CD4/CD8 phenotypes, whereas a second wave of clones that expanded from day 15 to 37 leaned towards CD4+. The study covered only two mild cases, and larger cohorts including severe cases with pre-infection samples were considered necessary. SARS-CoV-2 specificity of the second-wave clones peaking on day 37 was not confirmed. Contracting CD4+ clones turned up mainly in the CM and EM memory subsets, whereas EMRA was where CD8+ clones were enriched.

The instrument was an Illumina NovaSeq 6000. Using 5'RACE with constant-segment primers, TCRalpha and TCRbeta cDNA libraries were constructed, with sample barcodes and unique molecular identifiers added in the process. RNA was extracted from every sample with Trizol reagent. Libraries were amplified in two PCR steps, with a second sample barcode and Illumina TruSeq adapters added in the second step. The libraries were sequenced on an Illumina NovaSeq using 2 x 150 bp paired-end reads. Under the source paper's analysis protocol: The reads were demultiplexed and collapsed into UMI-guided consensus sequences using migec v1.2.7. Using mixcr v2.1.11, UMI consensuses were aligned to TRA and TRB V and J templates and then assembled into clonotypes. A clonotype was counted as expanded or contracted only if both edgeR and NoisET called the change significant, with noise models trained on biological replicates. For edgeR calls, the thresholds were a false discovery rate-adjusted p below 0.01 and a log2 fold-change of 1. As an exploratory analysis of dynamics, max-normalized trajectories of the 1000 most abundant clonotypes were examined with PCA combined with hierarchical clustering. Separately sequenced CD4+ and CD8+ repertoires were used to assign a CD4 or CD8 phenotype to each responding clone. TCRdb ran its own pipeline on the public reads, namely fastp trimming at Q25 and MiXCR clone calling, and kept in-frame beta chains. A single entry per CDR3 protein holds the most common genes and DNA from its merged rows. The V and J calls come from TCRdb's annotation, not from the publication. The sample yields 400,000 to 550,000 distinct CDR3 sequences; 20% to 25% were counted once. Approximately 13% of the sample comes from the top ten.

PBMCs were isolated by Ficoll-Paque density gradient centrifugation. As concerns this clonotype: Its antigen remains undetermined. Base qualities are not recorded, but no much larger clone differs from it by a single base.

From a lookup of the germline V gene (reference sequence), CDR1 and CDR2 are DFQATT and SNEGSKA. The CDR3, cysteine through phenylalanine, is 14 amino acids long. CDR3 DNA only is kept here, 42 bases in frame from base 1. V is reduced by 6 bases and J by 3 bases, leaving a spacing of 17 bases between them. Sequencing input: PBMCs or a T cell subset sorted from them (not recorded which). The chain links TRBV20-1 with TRBJ2-5, with a weak D call of TRBD1 (6 bases match). The sequence derives from an adult woman who had mild COVID-19 (a few samples of this study predate the infection). The sample titles of this study are shuffled in the database, so cell type and time point are left out; the donor was told from shared clones. The bases read TGCAGTGCGACCCACCTAGGACAGAAAGAGACCCAGTACTTC. Translation gives CSATHLGQKETQYF.